The next 11 T cell receptor beta chains were all read from a single sample in a study of blood T cell repertoires in COVID-19. Data came from immunoSEQ multiplex PCR; TCRdb stores just in-frame clones and leaves some out. Found here are nearly 300,000 clones, about 90% of them singletons; the top ten hold under 3%. Sequenced input: PBMCs or T cells enriched from blood (not recorded which). The receptor source for this set is a woman aged 45-65 years who had been exposed to COVID-19.

J is TRBJ1-3 and V is TRBV7-9; D uncertain. The CDR3 loop spans 16 amino acids. CDR1 is SEHNR and CDR2 is FQNEAQ in the germline V gene (reference sequence). Trimming stripped 2 bases from V and 0 bases from J, with 11 bases between. CDR3 sequence reads: CASSLYGGLSGNTIYF. The CDR3 nucleotides are TGTGCCAGCAGCTTATACGGAGGGCTCTCTGGAAACACCATATATTTT.

The chain is built from TRBV2 and TRBJ2-7, with D uncertain. Germline assignment: CDR1 SNHLY and CDR2 FYNNEI. Trimming took off 4 bases at V and 3 bases at J, with 7 bases between the two ends. CDR3 length: 12 amino acids. CDR3 residues: CASSVQNYEQYF. DNA for the CDR3: TGTGCCAGCAGTGTACAGAACTACGAGCAGTACTTC.

The chain employs TRBV5-1 and TRBJ2-5; TRBD2 matches at 8 bases. This CDR3 has 17 amino acids. Germline V gene lookup returns CDR1 SGHRS and CDR2 YFSETQ. After removal of 0 bases from V and 1 base from J, the junction contained 8 bases not matched to a gene. CDR3 in DNA: TGCGCCAGCAGCTTGGAAGTCTTCCGGGGGGGCCAAGAGACCCAGTACTTC. Its translation: CASSLEVFRGGQETQYF.

The chain carries TRBV18 and TRBJ2-3; D is possibly TRBD2 (6 bases). CDR1 is KGHSH and CDR2 is LQKENI in the germline V gene. Trimming shortened V by 2 bases and J by 1 base, and 10 bases separated the two germline ends. The CDR3 totals 15 residues. The CDR3 nucleotides are TGTGCCAGCTCACCAATGGGCGGGGGCACAGATACGCAGTATTTT. It codes for CASSPMGGGTDTQYF. The complete variable domain, with remaining parts taken from reference TRBV18 and TRBJ2-3, reads NAGVMQNPRHLVRRRGQEARLRCSPMKGHSHVYWYRQLPEEGLKFMVYLQKENIIDESGMPKERFSAEFPKEGPSILRIQQVVRGDSAAYFCASSPMGGGTDTQYFGPGTRLTVL.

This clone was picked up a small number of times. The chain combines TRBV27 with TRBJ2-2; the D is unclear. The CDR3 has 12 residues. Germline lookup yields CDR1 MNHEY and CDR2 SMNVEV (reference sequence). Trimming shortened V by 4 bases and J by 8 bases, and 8 bases separated the two germline ends. The CDR3 sequence is CASSSTVGELFF. The CDR3 DNA reads as TGTGCCAGCAGTTCAACGGTAGGGGAGCTGTTTTTT.

The CDR3 nucleotides are TGTGCCAGCAGCCCCGTGACAGGGGGCCCAGATACGCAGTATTTT. Protein: CASSPVTGGPDTQYF. The chain combines TRBV3-1 (or the pseudogene TRBV3-2) with TRBJ2-3, with 10 bases matching TRBD1. CDR1 LGHDT and CDR2 YNNKEL come from the germline V gene (reference sequence). The CDR3 extends over 15 amino acids. V dropped 4 bases and J dropped 4; count of bases not matched to a gene: 5.

The chain uses TRBV10-2 and TRBJ1-6, with 7 bases aligning to TRBD1. The CDR3 runs to 14 residues. The V segment lost 8 bases and the J segment 8 bases; nucleotides outside the gene matches: 9. The germline gives CDR1 WSHSY, CDR2 SAAADI. The CDR3 coding sequence is TGCGCCAGCTGGCGACAGGGTTGGGATTCACCCCTCCACTTT. It is translated as CASWRQGWDSPLHF.

The chain couples TRBV5-1 to TRBJ2-1; 9 bases agree with TRBD1. V was pared by 4 bases and J by 8 bases, with 7 bases of the junction left unmatched. CDR1 and CDR2 from the germline V gene are SGHRS and YFSETQ. The CDR3 length is 14 residues. CDR3 nucleotide sequence: TGCGCCAGCAGCGTGGGACAGGGTCTCTATGAGCAGTTCTTC. As protein: CASSVGQGLYEQFF.

The rearrangement links TRBV19 to TRBJ2-3; 8 nucleotides agree with TRBD1. V lost 7 bases, J lost 0 bases, and 3 bases stayed unmatched. The germline V gene encodes CDR1 LNHDA and CDR2 SQIVND (reference sequence). The CDR3 consists of 14 residues. The DNA for the CDR3 is TGTGCCAGTACCGGGACAGGTAGCACAGATACGCAGTATTTT. Protein product: CASTGTGSTDTQYF.

The CDR3 nucleotides read TGTGCCATCAGAGCAGGGGTCGCGGGCACAGATACGCAGTATTTT. This gives the protein CAIRAGVAGTDTQYF. The chain joins TRBV10-3 to TRBJ2-3, with a tentative D call TRBD1 (6 bases). The germline V gene has CDR1 ENHRY and CDR2 SYGVKD. The CDR3 length is 15 residues. V was trimmed by 6 bases and J by 1 base, leaving 14 bases between them.

The rearrangement uses TRBV28 and TRBJ1-5, with D perhaps matching TRBD1 (6 bases). Looked up from germline, CDR1 is MDHEN and CDR2 is SYDVKM. V lost 6 bases and J lost 3, with 27 bases in between. The length of the CDR3 is 19 residues. The CDR3 DNA reads TGTGCCAGCAGCACTTCCTTAGGCAGCCGGGACACCTCCAATCAGCCCCAGCATTTT. Translating it yields CASSTSLGSRDTSNQPQHF.